This TCR beta chain is from a study of blood T cell repertoires in COVID-19. This clone was recorded a few times. CDR3 length: 17 amino acids. Unmatched junction bases numbered 7, after V lost 0 bases and J lost 6 bases. Per germline, CDR1 LGHNA and CDR2 YSLEER. As handled by the study authors: Quantification of nucleated cells was approximated via reference gene primer amplification. Repertoires were generated with immunoSEQ multiplex PCR, while TCRdb's copy carries only in-frame clones and drops some. V and J calls and clone size come straight from that table; D and trimming were deduced from the DNA. This table has roughly 58,000 clones, around four fifths appearing once.

This chain uses TRBV4-3 with TRBJ2-1; 11 bases match TRBD2. The origin of this receptor is a man aged 55-75 years with COVID-19, enrolled during active disease. Sequencing used peripheral blood. The CDR3 DNA is TGCGCCAGCAGCCAAGATGTCCCTAGCGGGAGGATCAATGAGCAGTTCTTC. Amino acids: CASSQDVPSGRINEQFF.